One and the same sample provided the 18 T cell receptor beta chains below, sequenced in a study of T cells after yellow fever vaccination. TCRdb re-called the 5' RACE reads through MiXCR, storing one row per CDR3 protein. The sample contains over 110,000 distinct CDR3 sequences, roughly 8.2% of which appear only once. Sequencing used CD4+ T cells sorted from PBMCs, obtained 5 days after the yellow fever booster vaccination. These receptors came from a man aged 25-45 years who received the YFV17D yellow fever vaccine.

This clonotype was seen ten or more times. Written as DNA, the CDR3 is TGTGCCAGCAGCTTAGGCCCTAGCCGGAACACCGGGGAGCTGTTTTTT. This encodes CASSLGPSRNTGELFF. The chain carries TRBV7-2 and TRBJ2-2; perhaps TRBD2 as D (5 bases). Deletions cut 1 base from V and 1 base from J, with 10 bases between. This CDR3 contains 16 residues. Germline values: CDR1 SGHTA, CDR2 FQGNSA.

This clonotype was seen ten or more times. V gene TRBV27 combines with J gene TRBJ2-3; TRBD1 matches at 7 bases. This CDR3 has 15 residues. Germline CDR1 MNHEY, CDR2 SMNVEV (reference sequence). Unmatched junction bases numbered 6, after V lost 2 bases and J lost 4 bases. CDR3 protein: CASSLGRGFADTQYF. The CDR3 nucleotides are TGTGCCAGCAGTTTAGGCAGGGGGTTTGCAGATACGCAGTATTTT.

The chain has TRBV18 and TRBJ2-2; weak D call: TRBD1 (6 bases). This CDR3 is built from 14 residues. In germline, CDR1 is KGHSH, CDR2 LQKENI. V lost 1 base and J lost 7, with 10 bases in between. CDR3 nucleotides: TGTGCCAGCTCACCACAGAGACAGGTCGGGGAGCTGTTTTTT. It codes for CASSPQRQVGELFF. Complete variable domain (other parts from reference TRBV18 and TRBJ2-2): NAGVMQNPRHLVRRRGQEARLRCSPMKGHSHVYWYRQLPEEGLKFMVYLQKENIIDESGMPKERFSAEFPKEGPSILRIQQVVRGDSAAYFCASSPQRQVGELFFGEGSRLTVL.

This clonotype has at least ten counts. The chain couples TRBV7-2 to TRBJ2-1; 11 positions agree with TRBD2. This CDR3 has 15 amino acids. From germline, CDR1 is SGHTA and CDR2 FQGNSA. With 5 bases clipped from V and 4 bases from J, the junction kept 4 bases outside the gene matches. The CDR3: CASSPGLAVYNEQFF. The CDR3 region has the DNA TGTGCCAGCAGCCCGGGACTAGCGGTTTACAATGAGCAGTTCTTC.

J is TRBJ2-7 and V is TRBV7-2, with 7 bases identical to TRBD2. Germline CDR1 is SGHTA and CDR2 is FQGNSA. V was pared by 3 bases and J by 0 bases, with 5 bases of the junction left unmatched. This CDR3 is built from 15 residues. The DNA for the CDR3 is TGTGCCAGCAGCTTTGTGCCTAGCGGCTCCTACGAGCAGTACTTC. Encoded protein: CASSFVPSGSYEQYF.

Many counts were recorded for this clonotype. The chain carries TRBV5-1 and TRBJ2-5; the match to TRBD1 covers 7 bases. Per germline, CDR1 SGHRS and CDR2 YFSETQ. V shed 7 bases and J 4 bases; nucleotides not matched to a gene: 10. The CDR3 has 14 amino acids. DNA of the CDR3: TGCGCCAGCTACCGGGACAGCCATCTAGAGACCCAGTACTTC. It is translated as CASYRDSHLETQYF. Filled out from reference TRBV5-1 and TRBJ2-5, the complete variable domain reads KAGVTQTPRYLIKTRGQQVTLSCSPISGHRSVSWYQQTPGQGLQFLFEYFSETQRNKGNFPGRFSGRQFSNSRSEMNVSTLELGDSALYLCASYRDSHLETQYFGPGTRLLVL.

Many counts were recorded for this clonotype. The chain links TRBV12-3 or TRBV12-4 to TRBJ2-3; 11 bases match TRBD2. This CDR3 has 15 amino acids. J gave up 3 bases and V 8 bases, and 7 bases lay outside the gene matches. The DNA for the CDR3 is TGTGCCAGCGGGTTAGCGGGAGGGCCGACAGATACGCAGTATTTT. Protein: CASGLAGGPTDTQYF.

This clonotype was picked up many times. This chain uses TRBV15 with TRBJ2-1; 7 positions agree with TRBD2. This CDR3 has 14 residues. The V and J ends lost 2 bases and 8 bases, in that order; junction bases with no gene match: 6. From germline, CDR1 is LNHNV and CDR2 YYDKDF (reference sequence). The CDR3 here is CATSRITSEDEQFF. The CDR3 nucleotides read TGTGCCACCAGCAGAATTACTAGCGAGGATGAGCAGTTCTTC.

This clonotype was detected many times. This chain links TRBV7-2 with TRBJ1-2; maybe TRBD1 (6 bases). The CDR3 sequence is 13 residues long. The germline gives CDR1 SGHTA, CDR2 FQGNSA. Trimming pared 8 bases from V and 2 bases from J, leaving 12 bases between. CDR3 bases: TGTGCCAGCGGACAGTCGTCCAACTATGGCTACACCTTC. Protein sequence: CASGQSSNYGYTF.

This clonotype was seen only a few times. The chain uses TRBV12-3 or TRBV12-4 and TRBJ2-3; no reliable D call. The germline V and J ends were trimmed by 6 bases and 2 bases, with 12 bases remaining between them. This CDR3 region has 14 residues. CDR3 region: CASSDRIFTDTQYF. The CDR3 coding sequence is TGTGCCAGCAGCGACCGGATTTTCACAGATACGCAGTATTTT.

The CDR3 reads CASSVRLDYEQYF. CDR3 nucleotides: TGTGCCAGTAGTGTCCGACTGGATTACGAGCAGTACTTC. The V gene is TRBV19, the J gene TRBJ2-7; D gene ambiguous. CDR3 size: 13 residues. Trimming removed 5 bases from V and 4 bases from J, with 12 bases in between. In germline, CDR1 is LNHDA, CDR2 SQIVND (reference sequence).

This clonotype showed up just a few times. The genes are TRBV20-1 and TRBJ2-3; 14 bases align to TRBD2. The V segment lost 4 bases and the J segment 0 bases; nucleotides outside the gene matches: 6. Germline V lookup: CDR1 DFQATT, CDR2 SNEGSKA (reference sequence). This CDR3 comprises 17 residues. The CDR3, as DNA: TGCAGTGCTACCCGGTGGACTAGCGGGGGGAGCACAGATACGCAGTATTTT. It specifies CSATRWTSGGSTDTQYF.

This clonotype was picked up a small number of times. J is TRBJ2-1 and V is TRBV7-2; D gene ambiguous. In germline, CDR1 is SGHTA, CDR2 FQGNSA. This CDR3 has 16 residues. The germline V and J ends were trimmed by 0 bases and 5 bases, with 14 bases remaining between them. The CDR3 spells CASSLAGLAGHNEQFF. The CDR3 nucleotides are TGTGCCAGCAGCTTAGCTGGATTAGCTGGACACAATGAGCAGTTCTTC.

Notes on this clonotype: This may come from a read error, since a much larger clone is one base off. The chain is built from TRBV4-2 and TRBJ2-5, with 9 bases identical to TRBD2. The CDR3 is 17 amino acids. The germline V gene has CDR1 LGHNA and CDR2 YNFKEQ. The CDR3: CARSQEVSGRGGETQYF. CDR3 coding DNA: TGTGCCAGAAGCCAAGAGGTTAGCGGGAGAGGTGGAGAGACCCAGTACTTC.

This clonotype appeared many times. This chain joins TRBV3-1 and TRBJ1-2; TRBD1 matches at 7 bases. The CDR3 is 14 residues long. J was trimmed by 6 bases and V by 0 bases; bases with no gene match: 4. Germline V gene lookup returns CDR1 LGHDT and CDR2 YNNKEL (reference sequence). The CDR3 nucleotides are TGTGCCAGCAGCCAAGACCACAGGGGTGATGGCTACACCTTC. Protein sequence: CASSQDHRGDGYTF.

As to this clonotype: A clone one base away is much larger, so this may be a read error. The V call is TRBV7-2, the J call TRBJ2-7; 7 nucleotides agree with TRBD2. There are 16 residues in the CDR3. CDR1 and CDR2 from the germline V gene are SGHTA and FQGNSA. In DNA form, the CDR3 reads TGTGCCAGCAGCCCCAGTGGTGCGGGAGTCAGTCACGAGCACTACTTC. It encodes CASSPSGAGVSHEHYF.

This clonotype has a count of ten or more. V and J are TRBV7-9 and TRBJ2-7; 7 nucleotides line up with TRBD1. The length of the CDR3 is 15 residues. CDR1 is SEHNR and CDR2 is FQNEAQ in the germline V gene (reference sequence). V gave up 5 bases and J gave up 4 bases; unmatched junction bases: 11. The CDR3 loop reads CASSLPGTVPYEQYF. As DNA, the CDR3 is TGTGCCAGCAGCCTCCCCGGGACAGTGCCTTACGAGCAGTACTTC.

The rearrangement joins TRBV5-1 to TRBJ2-7; perhaps TRBD2 as D (6 bases). The CDR3 runs 14 residues. V lost 0 bases to trimming and J lost 5 bases, with 12 bases between them. Germline V CDR1 and CDR2: SGHRS, YFSETQ. CDR3 sequence reads: CASSLERASHEQYF. The DNA of the CDR3 is TGCGCCAGCAGCTTGGAGCGGGCTAGCCACGAGCAGTACTTC.